This note documents a single T cell receptor (beta chain) sequence. Its target is unknown. This sample was included in a study of blood T cells in healthy people across ages. Study-wide results and limits: Across samples, TCR beta diversity tracked strongly with naive T cell percentage.

Through a sample-barcoded 5' primer and a J-beta primer mix, a second PCR was run for roughly 6 to 12 cycles. TCRdb re-called the 5' RACE reads with MiXCR, one entry per CDR3 protein. The sample holds over 1,300,000 distinct CDR3 sequences, around 55% seen once. Researchers report isolating at least 6.5 million PBMCs per sample. The CDR3 is made up of 14 amino acids. The germline gives CDR1 LNHNV, CDR2 YYDKDF (reference sequence). V lost 5 bases and J 2 bases, leaving 12 bases between the germline ends. This chain uses TRBV15 with TRBJ2-5; no clear D gene. The clonotype comes from a man younger than 35 in good health. Sequences were obtained from blood. DNA of the CDR3: TGTGCCACCAGCTTTGACTTGAGTCAAGAGACCCAGTACTTC. Translated, it gives CATSFDLSQETQYF.